This TCR beta chain was captured by sequencing in a study of blood T cell repertoires in COVID-19. At the level of the study: The United States, Italy and Spain supplied acute and convalescent COVID-19 samples.

Germline lookup yields CDR1 MDHEN and CDR2 SYDVKM. The CDR3 sequence is 16 residues long. V shed 2 bases, J shed 3 bases, and the junction held 3 bases outside the gene matches. The repertoire was sequenced with immunoSEQ multiplex PCR; TCRdb's copy has only in-frame clones and lacks some. The top ten hold 1.7% of the sample, which has about 88,000 clones, around nine tenths seen once. This chain links TRBV28 with TRBJ2-2; 10 bases fit TRBD1. The sequence came from a man aged 60 to 69 with acute or convalescent COVID-19. The sample consisted of peripheral blood. The CDR3 DNA is TGTGCCAGCAGTTTAGGGACAGGGGTGGACACCGGGGAGCTGTTTTTT. It translates to CASSLGTGVDTGELFF. The full variable domain, in which reference TRBV28 and TRBJ2-2 provide the parts outside the CDR3, is DVKVTQSSRYLVKRTGEKVFLECVQDMDHENMFWYRQDPGLGLRLIYFSYDVKMKEKGDIPEGYSVSREKKERFSLILESASTNQTSMYLCASSLGTGVDTGELFFGEGSRLTVL.